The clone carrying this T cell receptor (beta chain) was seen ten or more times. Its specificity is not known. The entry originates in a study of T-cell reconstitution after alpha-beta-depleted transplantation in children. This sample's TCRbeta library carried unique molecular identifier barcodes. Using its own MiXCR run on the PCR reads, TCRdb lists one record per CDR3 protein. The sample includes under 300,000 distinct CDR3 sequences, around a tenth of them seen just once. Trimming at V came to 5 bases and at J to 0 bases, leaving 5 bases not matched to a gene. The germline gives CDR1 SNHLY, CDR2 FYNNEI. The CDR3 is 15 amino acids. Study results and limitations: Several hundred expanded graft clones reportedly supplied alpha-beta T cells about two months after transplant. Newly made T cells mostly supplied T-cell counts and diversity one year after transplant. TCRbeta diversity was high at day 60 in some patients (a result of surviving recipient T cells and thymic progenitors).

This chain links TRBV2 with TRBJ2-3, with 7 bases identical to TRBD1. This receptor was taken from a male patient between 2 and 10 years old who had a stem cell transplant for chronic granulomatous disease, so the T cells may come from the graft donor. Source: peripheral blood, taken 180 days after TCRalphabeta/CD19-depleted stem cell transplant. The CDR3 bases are TGTGCCAGCAGTCCGGGGACAGCTAGCACAGATACGCAGTATTTT. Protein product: CASSPGTASTDTQYF.